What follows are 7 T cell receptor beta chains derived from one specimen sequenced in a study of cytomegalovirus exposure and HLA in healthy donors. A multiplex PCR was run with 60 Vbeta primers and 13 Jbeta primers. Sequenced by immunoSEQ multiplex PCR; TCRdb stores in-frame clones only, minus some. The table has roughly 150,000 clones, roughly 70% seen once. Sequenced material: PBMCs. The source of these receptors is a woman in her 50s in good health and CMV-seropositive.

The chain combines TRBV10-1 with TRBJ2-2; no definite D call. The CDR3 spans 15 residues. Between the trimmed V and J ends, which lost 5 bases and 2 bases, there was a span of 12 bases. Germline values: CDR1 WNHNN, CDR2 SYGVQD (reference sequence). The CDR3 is CASSPTDSNTGELFF. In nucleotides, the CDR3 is TGCGCCAGCAGTCCCACAGATTCTAACACCGGGGAGCTGTTTTTT.

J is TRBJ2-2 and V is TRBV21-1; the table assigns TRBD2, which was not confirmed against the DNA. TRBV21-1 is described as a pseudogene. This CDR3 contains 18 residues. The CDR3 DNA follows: TGTGCCAGCAGCAAATTTCGCTGTGAGGGTTTGCACACCGGGGAGCTGTTTTTT. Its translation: CASSKFRCEGLHTGELFF.

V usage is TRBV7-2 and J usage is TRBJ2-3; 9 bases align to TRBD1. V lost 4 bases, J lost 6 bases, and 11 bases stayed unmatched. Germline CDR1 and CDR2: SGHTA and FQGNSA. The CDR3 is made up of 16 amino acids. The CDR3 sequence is CASSYRQGGLLDTQYF. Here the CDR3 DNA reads TGTGCCAGCAGCTACCGACAGGGGGGCCTTTTGGATACGCAGTATTTT.

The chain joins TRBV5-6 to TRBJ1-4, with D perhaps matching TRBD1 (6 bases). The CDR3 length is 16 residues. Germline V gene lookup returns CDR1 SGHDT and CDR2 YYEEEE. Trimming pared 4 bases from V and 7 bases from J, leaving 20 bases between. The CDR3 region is CASSRYRDRSSEKLFF. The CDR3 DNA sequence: TGTGCCAGCAGCCGTTACAGGGACCGGAGTAGTGAAAAACTGTTTTTT. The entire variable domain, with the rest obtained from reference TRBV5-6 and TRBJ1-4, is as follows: DAGVTQSPTHLIKTRGQQVTLRCSPKSGHDTVSWYQQALGQGPQFIFQYYEEEERQRGNFPDRFSGHQFPNYSSELNVNALLLGDSALYLCASSRYRDRSSEKLFFGSGTQLSVL.

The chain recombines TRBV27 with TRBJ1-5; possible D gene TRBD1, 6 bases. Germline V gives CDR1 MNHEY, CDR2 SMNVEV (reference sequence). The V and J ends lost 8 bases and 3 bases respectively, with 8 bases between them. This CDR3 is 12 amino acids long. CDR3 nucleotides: TGTGCCAGCGGACAGTCCAATCAGCCCCAGCATTTT. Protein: CASGQSNQPQHF.

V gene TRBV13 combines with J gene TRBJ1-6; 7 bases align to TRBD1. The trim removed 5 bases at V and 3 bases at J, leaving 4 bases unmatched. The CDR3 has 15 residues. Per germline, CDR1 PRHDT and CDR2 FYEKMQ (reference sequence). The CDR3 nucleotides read TGTGCCAGCAGCCTACGACAGGGCTATAATTCACCCCTCCACTTT. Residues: CASSLRQGYNSPLHF.

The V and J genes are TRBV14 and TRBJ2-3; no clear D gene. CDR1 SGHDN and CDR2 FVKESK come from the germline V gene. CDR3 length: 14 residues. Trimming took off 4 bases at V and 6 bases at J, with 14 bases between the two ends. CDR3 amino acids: CASSPSDFRDTQYF. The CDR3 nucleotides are TGTGCCAGCAGCCCGAGCGACTTTAGGGATACGCAGTATTTT.